This T cell receptor beta chain is from a study of cytomegalovirus exposure and HLA in healthy donors. The CDR3 runs 15 residues. Deletions cut 1 base from V and 0 bases from J, with 10 bases between. Germline V CDR1 and CDR2: SGHVS, FQNEAQ. PCR employed 60 Vbeta and 13 Jbeta primers. The method was immunoSEQ multiplex PCR; TCRdb's version includes in-frame clones alone and lacks a portion of them. Of some 180,000 clones in the sample, about 82% were seen once. Sequenced sample: PBMCs. The origin of this receptor is a woman aged 30 to 39 in good health and CMV-seronegative. This rearrangement joins TRBV7-8 to TRBJ2-7; D is undetermined. The CDR3 here is CASSLESVSSYEQYF. For the CDR3, the DNA is TGTGCCAGCAGCTTAGAGTCGGTAAGCTCCTACGAGCAGTACTTC.